This passage covers 27 T cell receptor beta chains from one sample sequenced in a study of cytomegalovirus exposure and HLA in healthy donors. Amplification used 60 Vbeta primers and 13 Jbeta primers. Profiling relied on immunoSEQ multiplex PCR, and the TCRdb table lists in-frame clones only, not all of them. The sample has about 260,000 clones; around 65% are singletons. The source material was PBMCs. The receptors come from a female donor in good health and CMV-seronegative.

This chain uses TRBV5-4 with TRBJ2-7, with 7 bases matching TRBD2. Looked up from germline, CDR1 is SGHNT and CDR2 is YYREEE (reference sequence). This CDR3 region has 16 residues. Trimming cost V 0 bases and J 5 bases; bases outside gene matches: 11. The CDR3 sequence is CASSLGLALRSDEQYF. CDR3 DNA: TGTGCCAGCAGCTTGGGACTAGCTTTAAGATCTGACGAGCAGTACTTC.

V usage is TRBV27 and J usage is TRBJ2-1; TRBD2 might be the D (6 bases). This CDR3 contains 15 residues. CDR1 MNHEY and CDR2 SMNVEV come from the germline V gene (reference sequence). Trimming took off 4 bases at V and 4 bases at J, with 14 bases between the two ends. DNA for the CDR3: TGTGCCAGCAGTTCGCCGGGACTTCCGTACAATGAGCAGTTCTTC. Its translation is CASSSPGLPYNEQFF.

V gene TRBV5-6 combines with J gene TRBJ2-4, with D perhaps TRBD2 (6 bases). Germline values: CDR1 SGHDT, CDR2 YYEEEE. This CDR3 has 17 amino acids. Between the trimmed V and J ends, which lost 4 bases and 0 bases, there was a span of 17 bases. The CDR3 DNA is TGTGCCAGCAGCCCCCTGGTGGCGGGACTAGCCAAAAACATTCAGTACTTC. Its protein is CASSPLVAGLAKNIQYF.

This chain joins TRBV4-2 and TRBJ2-3, with a weak D call TRBD1 (5 bases). This CDR3 is 17 amino acids long. CDR1 and CDR2 from the germline V gene are LGHNA and YNFKEQ. The germline V and J ends were trimmed by 0 bases and 2 bases, with 15 bases remaining between them. The CDR3 sequence: CASSQEEEGHTTDTQYF. In nucleotides, the CDR3 is TGTGCCAGCAGCCAAGAAGAGGAAGGACATACCACAGATACGCAGTATTTT.

V is TRBV2 and J is TRBJ2-7, with 11 bases that match TRBD1. V lost 7 bases, J lost 5 bases, and 10 bases stayed unmatched. This CDR3 is built from 15 residues. In germline, CDR1 is SNHLY, CDR2 FYNNEI. CDR3 nucleotide sequence: TGTGCCAGCAAGGACAGGGGGCGCCTACCAAACGAGCAGTACTTC. Its translation is CASKDRGRLPNEQYF.

The J gene is TRBJ2-1, the V gene TRBV11-2; TRBD2 matches 11 bases. The J segment lost 2 bases and the V segment lost 4 bases, leaving 7 bases of the junction unmatched. Germline assignment: CDR1 SGHAT and CDR2 FQNNGV. This CDR3 is built from 17 residues. CDR3 in amino acids: CASSWQGLAEAYNEQFF. As DNA, the CDR3 is TGTGCCAGCAGCTGGCAGGGACTAGCGGAGGCCTACAATGAGCAGTTCTTC.

The chain joins TRBV6-1 to TRBJ2-5, with a tentative D call TRBD2 (7 bases). The better agreement between TRBJ2-7 and the DNA end casts doubt on the J call. This CDR3 comprises 18 residues. Germline CDR1 is MNHNS and CDR2 is SASEGT. CDR3 coding DNA: TGTGCCAGCAGTGAAGCGCTGTGGGGGGGCGATTATAGGGACGAGCAGTACTTC. Residues: CASSEALWGGDYRDEQYF.

This clone was seen a few times. The J gene is TRBJ2-2, the V gene TRBV28, with a weak D call TRBD1 (5 bases). The V and J ends lost 8 bases and 1 base respectively, with 8 bases between them. The CDR3 length is 13 residues. Looked up from germline, CDR1 is MDHEN and CDR2 is SYDVKM. CDR3: CASLQGNTGELFF. The CDR3 nucleotides read TGTGCCAGCCTCCAGGGGAACACCGGGGAGCTGTTTTTT.

The chain is built from TRBV27 and TRBJ1-5; 10 bases are a match to TRBD1. J was trimmed by 2 bases and V by 3 bases; bases with no gene match: 10. The CDR3 totals 18 residues. The germline CDR1 and CDR2 sequences are MNHEY and SMNVEV (reference sequence). CDR3: CASSFQGQGTTGNQPQHF. CDR3 bases: TGTGCCAGCAGTTTCCAGGGACAGGGGACCACGGGCAATCAGCCCCAGCATTTT.

J is TRBJ2-5 and V is TRBV19; TRBD2 agrees at 8 bases. After removal of 8 bases from V and 7 bases from J, the junction contained 9 bases not matched to a gene. The CDR3 is made up of 13 amino acids. CDR1 and CDR2 (germline): LNHDA, SQIVND (reference sequence). The CDR3 sequence: CASAGLAAPTQYF. In DNA form, the CDR3 reads TGTGCCAGTGCCGGACTAGCCGCCCCGACCCAGTACTTC.

The rearrangement links TRBV6-1 to TRBJ1-3; no clear D. With 2 bases removed from V and 2 bases from J, the gap between germline ends came to 10 bases. The CDR3 spans 15 residues. Germline CDR1 MNHNS, CDR2 SASEGT. Here the CDR3 reads CASSEIRDPGNTIYF. As DNA, the CDR3 is TGTGCCAGCAGTGAAATTCGGGATCCTGGAAACACCATATATTTT.

This sequence joins TRBV5-1 and TRBJ2-5, with D maybe TRBD2 (7 bases). The V gene's germline CDR1 is SGHRS and CDR2 YFSETQ. Trimming removed 0 bases from V and 6 bases from J, with 12 bases in between. The CDR3 totals 14 residues. CDR3 bases: TGCGCCAGCAGCTTGGGGGAGGGGGTGAAGACCCAGTACTTC. It codes for CASSLGEGVKTQYF.

The gene calls are TRBV5-1 and TRBJ2-5, with 9 bases matching TRBD2. V was clipped by 5 bases and J by 3 bases; unmatched bases: 5. There are 14 residues in the CDR3. Germline V gene lookup returns CDR1 SGHRS and CDR2 YFSETQ. The CDR3 DNA follows: TGCGCCAGCAGACTGGGACTAGCAGAAGAGACCCAGTACTTC. Translation gives CASRLGLAEETQYF.

This clone was seen a few times. This rearrangement joins TRBV5-4 to TRBJ2-5; tentatively, D is TRBD1 (5 bases). Trimming cost V 0 bases and J 5 bases, with 5 bases left between them. The CDR3 contains 12 residues. Germline CDR1 is SGHNT and CDR2 is YYREEE (reference sequence). The CDR3 protein is CASSLEGETQYF. CDR3 sequence (DNA): TGTGCCAGCAGCTTGGAGGGGGAGACCCAGTACTTC.

The chain combines TRBV4-1 with TRBJ2-3; 7 nucleotides match TRBD2. V gave up 9 bases and J gave up 4 bases; unmatched junction bases: 7. Germline CDR1 is MGHRA and CDR2 is YSYEKL. CDR3 size: 13 residues. The CDR3 sequence: CASRLAGADTQYF. The CDR3 DNA reads TGCGCCAGTCGTCTCGCGGGAGCAGATACGCAGTATTTT.

V and J are TRBV27 and TRBJ2-7; the D gene is possibly TRBD2 (5 bases). CDR1 and CDR2 from the germline V gene are MNHEY and SMNVEV (reference sequence). CDR3 size: 15 residues. V was clipped by 7 bases and J by 3 bases, with 19 bases between them. DNA of the CDR3: TGTGCCAGCACCCCGAGGGCAGGACTGATCTACGAGCAGTACTTC. Protein product: CASTPRAGLIYEQYF.

The chain employs TRBV2 and TRBJ2-5, with 13 bases identical to TRBD2. With the DNA end fitting TRBJ2-7 better, the J assignment may be wrong. This CDR3 has 15 amino acids. The germline gives CDR1 SNHLY, CDR2 FYNNEI. CDR3 nucleotides: TGTGCCAGCAAGGCGGGACTAGCGGGAACCCACGAGCAGTACTTC. Residues: CASKAGLAGTHEQYF.

In its sample, this clone was seen a few times. The J gene is TRBJ2-5, the V gene TRBV19; 12 positions agree with TRBD2. Germline CDR1 is LNHDA and CDR2 is SQIVND (reference sequence). CDR3 size: 20 residues. V trimming: 3 bases; J trimming: 1 base; junction bases outside the gene matches: 15. This CDR3 is CASSISHLAGGPSAQETQYF. The DNA for the CDR3 is TGTGCCAGTAGTATCTCCCACCTAGCGGGAGGGCCATCCGCCCAAGAGACCCAGTACTTC.

This chain joins TRBV5-1 and TRBJ2-5, with TRBD2 matching 12 bases. Trimming removed 2 bases from V and 5 bases from J; junction bases left unmatched: 7. The germline CDR1 and CDR2 sequences are SGHRS and YFSETQ. The CDR3 is made up of 16 amino acids. In nucleotides, the CDR3 is TGCGCCAGCAGCTTCCAGACTAGCGGGAGCGGGGAGACCCAGTACTTC. The encoded protein is CASSFQTSGSGETQYF.

The chain has TRBV27 and TRBJ2-7; tentative D call: TRBD2 (5 bases). With 6 bases removed from V and 3 bases from J, the gap between germline ends came to 6 bases. This CDR3 has 11 residues. Germline lookup yields CDR1 MNHEY and CDR2 SMNVEV (reference sequence). CDR3: CASSRGYEQYF. For the CDR3, the DNA is TGTGCCAGCAGCCGGGGCTACGAGCAGTACTTC.

CDR3 nucleotide sequence: TGTGCCAGCTCTCGTGGGGGGGAGCCCGGGGAGCTGTTTTTT. Encoded protein: CASSRGGEPGELFF. The genes are TRBV6-5 and TRBJ2-2, with 7 positions matching TRBD2. CDR3 length equals 14 residues. CDR1 is MNHEY and CDR2 is SVGAGI in the germline V gene. Trimming cost V 8 bases and J 6 bases; bases outside gene matches: 9.

This clone was picked up a small number of times. The rearrangement links TRBV2 to TRBJ2-5; 11 nucleotides align to TRBD1. The germline V gene has CDR1 SNHLY and CDR2 FYNNEI. CDR3 length equals 16 residues. The V gene end was trimmed by 6 bases and the J gene end by 2 bases; junction bases not matched to a gene: 8. This chain's CDR3 is CASRHQDRGHQETQYF. The CDR3 coding sequence is TGTGCCAGCAGACATCAGGACAGGGGGCATCAAGAGACCCAGTACTTC.

This clone was found a few times. The chain combines TRBV6-1 with TRBJ2-7; 12 nucleotides align to TRBD2. After removal of 5 bases from V and 2 bases from J, the junction contained 4 bases not matched to a gene. There are 15 residues in the CDR3. The germline V gene encodes CDR1 MNHNS and CDR2 SASEGT. The CDR3 DNA follows: TGTGCCAGCAGTTCGCCTAGCGGGAGGGCCTACGAGCAGTACTTC. Protein product: CASSSPSGRAYEQYF.

A word on this clone: Other DNA sequences of this sample code for an identical CDR3. This sequence joins TRBV19 and TRBJ1-1; D uncertain. This CDR3 is built from 13 residues. V was shortened by 1 base and J by 1 base, with 4 bases between the two germline ends. Germline CDR1 and CDR2: LNHDA and SQIVND (reference sequence). The CDR3 DNA reads as TGTGCCAGTAGTATAGGGCAGAACACTGAAGCTTTCTTT. Its protein is CASSIGQNTEAFF. Filled out from reference TRBV19 and TRBJ1-1, the complete variable domain reads DGGITQSPKYLFRKEGQNVTLSCEQNLNHDAMYWYRQDPGQGLRLIYYSQIVNDFQKGDIAEGYSVSREKKESFPLTVTSAQKNPTAFYLCASSIGQNTEAFFGQGTRLTVV.

This clone was found a few times. This chain joins TRBV5-1 and TRBJ2-5; 7 positions match TRBD2. Germline V lookup: CDR1 SGHRS, CDR2 YFSETQ. The V segment lost 2 bases and the J segment 5 bases; nucleotides outside the gene matches: 3. The CDR3 length is 13 residues. CDR3 residues: CASSLYGRETQYF. CDR3 coding DNA: TGCGCCAGCAGCTTATACGGGAGGGAGACCCAGTACTTC.

The chain employs TRBV19 and TRBJ2-3, with TRBD2 matching over 13 bases. J gave up 6 bases and V 4 bases, and 4 bases lay outside the gene matches. CDR1 LNHDA and CDR2 SQIVND come from the germline V gene (reference sequence). This CDR3 has 15 amino acids. This CDR3 reads CASSTLGLAGDTQYF. The CDR3 DNA sequence: TGTGCCAGTAGTACCCTGGGACTAGCGGGGGATACGCAGTATTTT. Together with reference TRBV19 and TRBJ2-3, the CDR3 gives the full variable domain: DGGITQSPKYLFRKEGQNVTLSCEQNLNHDAMYWYRQDPGQGLRLIYYSQIVNDFQKGDIAEGYSVSREKKESFPLTVTSAQKNPTAFYLCASSTLGLAGDTQYFGPGTRLTVL.

V usage is TRBV19 and J usage is TRBJ1-2; D is ambiguous. The ends were cut back, 6 bases at V and 5 bases at J, with 7 bases in the middle. The CDR3 has 11 residues. Germline CDR1 and CDR2: LNHDA and SQIVND (reference sequence). CDR3 residues: CASSMRYGYTF. The CDR3 DNA is TGTGCCAGTAGCATGAGATATGGCTACACCTTC.